Below, 3 T cell receptor beta chains from the same sample are listed, as sequenced in a study of shared clonotypes between healthy human individuals. The method was immunoSEQ multiplex PCR; TCRdb's version includes in-frame clones alone and lacks a portion of them. The table lists a few million clones, 85% to 95% of them singletons, with roughly 0.14% in the top ten. The sequenced material came from naive CD4+ T cells sorted from blood. Subset described: CD45RA+ positively selected. These receptors were obtained from a man aged 18 to 35 in good health.

The rearrangement links TRBV18 to TRBJ2-7; the match to TRBD1 covers 10 bases. The V gene's germline CDR1 is KGHSH and CDR2 LQKENI. Unmatched junction bases numbered 6, after V lost 9 bases and J lost 4 bases. This CDR3 has 13 residues. The CDR3 DNA sequence: TGTGCCAGTACGAGGACAGGGGGTTACGAGCAGTACTTC. It yields the protein CASTRTGGYEQYF.

The chain couples TRBV5-6 to TRBJ1-2, with TRBD1 matching over 10 bases. After removal of 0 bases from V and 2 bases from J, the junction contained 4 bases not matched to a gene. The CDR3 extends over 16 amino acids. Germline V CDR1 and CDR2: SGHDT, YYEEEE. CDR3 nucleotide sequence: TGTGCCAGCAGCTTGGGGGACAGGGGTCCCAACTATGGCTACACCTTC. Protein product: CASSLGDRGPNYGYTF.

J is TRBJ2-5 and V is TRBV18; 8 bases agree with TRBD2. V was clipped by 0 bases and J by 5 bases; unmatched bases: 5. Germline CDR1 KGHSH, CDR2 LQKENI. The CDR3 is made up of 15 amino acids. CDR3: CASSPPMTGGETQYF. CDR3 DNA sequence: TGTGCCAGCTCACCACCTATGACGGGAGGGGAGACCCAGTACTTC.